The 16 T cell receptor beta chains reported below all come from one sample, sequenced in a study of cytomegalovirus exposure and HLA in healthy donors. PCR used 60 Vbeta primers and 13 Jbeta primers. Method: immunoSEQ multiplex PCR; TCRdb's copy keeps in-frame clones and lacks some. The profile covers under 200,000 clones, with around 69% appearing a single time and roughly 3% taken by the ten largest. The sequenced sample consisted of PBMCs. The receptors were sampled from a woman aged 25 to 39 in good health and CMV-seronegative.

CDR3 nucleotide sequence: TGCGCCAGCAGCTTGGGCCAGCGGGGGAGGTACACAGATACGCAGTATTTT. Amino acids: CASSLGQRGRYTDTQYF. This chain connects TRBV5-1 to TRBJ2-3, with 8 bases fitting TRBD2. In germline, CDR1 is SGHRS, CDR2 YFSETQ. Trimming at V came to 0 bases and at J to 2 bases, leaving 8 bases not matched to a gene. The CDR3 spans 17 residues.

The CDR3 nucleotides read TGTGCCAGCAGAACAAACAGGGGTTACAATGAGCAGTTCTTC. Translated, it gives CASRTNRGYNEQFF. The V call is TRBV6-1, the J call TRBJ2-1; 7 positions agree with TRBD1. Germline loops: CDR1 MNHNS, CDR2 SASEGT. The CDR3 length is 14 residues. V shed 6 bases and J 4 bases; nucleotides not matched to a gene: 6.

The rearrangement uses TRBV28 and TRBJ1-2; TRBD1 might be the D (6 bases). CDR1 MDHEN and CDR2 SYDVKM come from the germline V gene. Deletions cut 8 bases from V and 8 bases from J, with 27 bases between. The CDR3 runs to 16 residues. CDR3 sequence: CASSSSGGGALGGYTF. In DNA, the CDR3 is TGTGCCAGCTCTTCCTCTGGGGGGGGCGCCCTGGGAGGCTACACCTTC.

This chain connects TRBV21-1 to TRBJ2-7; TRBD1, as called in the table, went unchecked against the DNA. TRBV21-1 is flagged as a pseudogene. The CDR3 is 14 amino acids. The CDR3, as DNA: TGTGCCAGCAGCAAAAGGGACAGGGGCGACGAGCAGTACTTC. This sequence encodes CASSKRDRGDEQYF.

The CDR3 nucleotides read TGTGCCAGCAGAGATCAGGGAGGGAGGACCTACGAGCAGTACTTC. This gives the protein CASRDQGGRTYEQYF. The chain combines TRBV6-6 with TRBJ2-7; 7 bases match TRBD2. The CDR3 loop spans 15 amino acids. Germline V gene lookup returns CDR1 MNHNY and CDR2 SVGAGI (reference sequence). V dropped 6 bases and J dropped 2; count of bases not matched to a gene: 10.

The gene calls are TRBV18 and TRBJ2-7; 8 nucleotides agree with TRBD2. This CDR3 region has 16 residues. The V gene end was trimmed by 3 bases and the J gene end by 5 bases; junction bases not matched to a gene: 12. Germline V gene sequence: CDR1 KGHSH, CDR2 LQKENI. The CDR3 sequence: CASSPAGGGELDEQYF. CDR3 nucleotides: TGTGCCAGCTCACCCGCGGGGGGAGGTGAGCTCGACGAGCAGTACTTC.

V usage is TRBV4-3 and J usage is TRBJ2-7, with D maybe TRBD2 (6 bases). The CDR3 extends over 15 amino acids. Trimming removed 0 bases from V and 7 bases from J, with 16 bases in between. CDR1 and CDR2 from the germline V gene are LGHNA and YSLEER. CDR3 bases: TGCGCCAGCAGCCAAGAGGGACTTCCAGAGGGGGAGCAGTACTTC. Residues: CASSQEGLPEGEQYF.

On this clone: The same CDR3 arises from other DNA sequences in this sample as well. The chain combines TRBV30 with TRBJ2-7; 8 bases are a match to TRBD1. V shed 3 bases and J 5 bases; nucleotides not matched to a gene: 9. From germline, CDR1 is GTSNPN and CDR2 SVGIG (reference sequence). The CDR3 is made up of 14 amino acids. The CDR3 DNA is TGTGCCTGGAGAAATCAGGGGGCACTGGACGAGCAGTACTTC. Its protein is CAWRNQGALDEQYF.

The chain employs TRBV27 and TRBJ2-6; weak D call: TRBD1 (5 bases). CDR1 and CDR2 from the germline V gene are MNHEY and SMNVEV (reference sequence). This CDR3 is built from 15 residues. V lost 4 bases and J lost 0, with 7 bases in between. The CDR3 DNA reads as TGTGCCAGCAGTTCTCAGGGCTCTGGGGCCAACGTCCTGACTTTC. This sequence encodes CASSSQGSGANVLTF.

V is TRBV28 and J is TRBJ1-5, with D unresolved. From germline, CDR1 is MDHEN and CDR2 SYDVKM. V shed 6 bases and J shed 1 base, with 10 bases lying between them. The CDR3 consists of 14 residues. This CDR3 reads CASSRQQSNQPQHF. Written as DNA, the CDR3 is TGTGCCAGCAGCCGCCAACAGAGCAATCAGCCCCAGCATTTT.

The rearrangement joins TRBV6-6 to TRBJ1-2; a weak D match, TRBD1 (5 bases). Germline lookup yields CDR1 MNHNY and CDR2 SVGAGI (reference sequence). This CDR3 region has 15 residues. V was trimmed by 0 bases and J by 2 bases, leaving 10 bases between them. The CDR3 reads CASSYSKEGNYGYTF. DNA for the CDR3: TGTGCCAGCAGTTACTCGAAGGAGGGGAACTATGGCTACACCTTC.

V is TRBV4-1 and J is TRBJ1-2, with D perhaps TRBD1 (5 bases). Germline V CDR1 and CDR2: MGHRA, YSYEKL. Trimming removed 4 bases from V and 8 bases from J, with 14 bases in between. The CDR3 sequence is 13 residues long. CDR3 amino acids: CASSLPLGGGYTF. For the CDR3, the DNA is TGCGCCAGCAGCCTCCCGCTCGGGGGAGGCTACACCTTC.

This sequence joins TRBV7-3 and TRBJ2-5; 8 nucleotides agree with TRBD1. Gene TRBJ2-7 matches the end of the DNA better, so the J call may be wrong. The germline V gene encodes CDR1 SGHTA and CDR2 FQGTGA. The CDR3 consists of 15 residues. The CDR3 here is CASSLGQGLSYEQYF. In nucleotides, the CDR3 is TGTGCCAGCAGCCTCGGACAGGGCCTCTCCTACGAGCAGTACTTC.

V is TRBV4-2 and J is TRBJ2-7; D is possibly TRBD1 (5 bases). Germline V gene data show CDR1 as LGHNA and CDR2 as YNFKEQ. This CDR3 contains 14 residues. Trimming stripped 2 bases from V and 5 bases from J, with 13 bases between. The CDR3: CASSQTQQVDEQYF. The CDR3 DNA follows: TGTGCCAGCAGCCAAACGCAACAGGTAGACGAGCAGTACTTC.

This clone was detected only a few times. V gene TRBV29-1 combines with J gene TRBJ1-2; 7 bases are shared with TRBD1. V dropped 7 bases and J dropped 8; count of bases not matched to a gene: 7. Germline V gene data show CDR1 as SQVTM and CDR2 as ANQGSEA. The CDR3 runs 11 residues. This chain's CDR3 is CSANRGGGYTF. The CDR3 coding sequence is TGCAGCGCCAACAGGGGCGGAGGCTACACCTTC.

The chain combines TRBV28 with TRBJ2-5; D gene unclear. V was shortened by 2 bases and J by 4 bases, with 11 bases between the two germline ends. The CDR3 spans 14 residues. Germline V gene sequence: CDR1 MDHEN, CDR2 SYDVKM. DNA for the CDR3: TGTGCCAGCAGTTTAAGTGACTCCCCAGAGACCCAGTACTTC. This encodes CASSLSDSPETQYF.